Following are 32 T cell receptor beta chains from one sample sequenced in a study of Graves' ophthalmopathy and Graves' hyperthyroidism (dated by TCRdb to 2016 to 2019). Instrument on record: Illumina HiSeq 2000. For repertoire sequencing, the TCR beta CDR3 regions were amplified from RNA transcripts. The first round was an RT-PCR using HTBI primers with the Qiagen OneStep RT-PCR kit, and this first round was followed by a second-round multiplex PCR, then size selection and purification. TCRdb cleaned the public reads at Q25 with fastp, built clones with MiXCR and kept in-frame beta chains. Every distinct CDR3 protein forms one entry, paired with its most common genes and DNA. The sample table holds around 1,000,000 distinct CDR3 sequences, of which about 40% were seen once. The ten biggest clones cover roughly 11% of the sample. Sequenced sample: peripheral blood or thyroid tissue (not recorded which). Receptors were obtained from an adult man with Graves' hyperthyroidism.

The sample holds many counts of this clonotype. J is TRBJ2-7 and V is TRBV29-1, with 9 positions matching TRBD1. Germline V gene sequence: CDR1 SQVTM, CDR2 ANQGSEA. This CDR3 has 14 residues. V was pared by 8 bases and J by 0 bases, with 8 bases of the junction left unmatched. CDR3 protein: CSITGTGISYEQYF. The DNA for the CDR3 is TGCAGCATAACCGGGACAGGGATCTCCTACGAGCAGTACTTC.

Ten or more counts support this clonotype. The rearrangement links TRBV5-1 to TRBJ1-2, with 7 nucleotides matching TRBD1. The germline gives CDR1 SGHRS, CDR2 YFSETQ. The CDR3 is made up of 14 amino acids. V lost 2 bases, J lost 4 bases, and 5 bases stayed unmatched. CDR3: CASSFKGQIYGYTF. The CDR3 coding sequence is TGCGCCAGCAGCTTCAAGGGACAGATCTATGGCTACACCTTC.

This clonotype was seen at least ten times. The chain uses TRBV14 and TRBJ1-1; unclear D gene. Trimming cost V 4 bases and J 5 bases, with 11 bases left between them. CDR1 and CDR2 from the germline V gene are SGHDN and FVKESK. The CDR3 runs to 13 residues. For the CDR3, the DNA is TGTGCCAGCAGCCGGCGAGGCCAGACTGAAGCTTTCTTT. As protein: CASSRRGQTEAFF.

V usage is TRBV10-3 and J usage is TRBJ1-5; TRBD1 matches at 7 bases. The CDR3 has 14 residues. Trimming cost V 10 bases and J 5 bases; bases outside gene matches: 11. Germline V gene lookup returns CDR1 ENHRY and CDR2 SYGVKD. Here the CDR3 DNA reads TGTGCCACTAGCACGGGACAGAGAGATCAGCCCCAGCATTTT. Protein sequence: CATSTGQRDQPQHF.

The chain joins TRBV10-3 to TRBJ1-4, with 10 bases aligning to TRBD1. J was trimmed by 5 bases and V by 4 bases; bases with no gene match: 4. The CDR3 length is 15 residues. Germline V gene data show CDR1 as ENHRY and CDR2 as SYGVKD. Here the CDR3 reads CAISGGQGSNEKLFF. CDR3 nucleotide sequence: TGTGCCATCAGTGGGGGACAGGGGTCAAATGAAAAACTGTTTTTT.

The chain recombines TRBV29-1 with TRBJ2-6; TRBD1 aligns across 9 bases. The V gene's germline CDR1 is SQVTM and CDR2 ANQGSEA. This CDR3 is built from 13 residues. V was pared by 5 bases and J by 11 bases, with 7 bases of the junction left unmatched. The DNA of the CDR3 is TGCAGCGTTATATACAGGGGGCTCTACGTCCTGACTTTC. Its protein product is CSVIYRGLYVLTF.

This clonotype was recorded many times. This chain joins TRBV5-1 and TRBJ1-1, with D hard to call. The CDR3 covers 15 residues. Trimming cost V 0 bases and J 1 base, with 10 bases left between them. The V gene's germline CDR1 is SGHRS and CDR2 YFSETQ. This CDR3 is CASSLGYSRNTEAFF. The CDR3 DNA follows: TGCGCCAGCAGCTTGGGGTATAGCCGGAACACTGAAGCTTTCTTT. The full variable domain, its missing parts supplied by reference TRBV5-1 and TRBJ1-1, is KAGVTQTPRYLIKTRGQQVTLSCSPISGHRSVSWYQQTPGQGLQFLFEYFSETQRNKGNFPGRFSGRQFSNSRSEMNVSTLELGDSALYLCASSLGYSRNTEAFFGQGTRLTVV.

This clonotype was counted at least ten times. V and J are TRBV20-1 and TRBJ2-5; TRBD2 matches 10 bases. The V gene end was trimmed by 0 bases and the J gene end by 6 bases; junction bases not matched to a gene: 10. The length of the CDR3 is 16 residues. Germline values: CDR1 DFQATT, CDR2 SNEGSKA (reference sequence). CDR3 sequence (DNA): TGCAGTGCTAGAGATGAGGCTAGCGGGGGCCTAAAGACCCAGTACTTC. Residues: CSARDEASGGLKTQYF.

This clonotype was observed at least ten times. CDR3 residues: CSVRGTRDRECNEQYF. CDR3 DNA: TGCAGCGTACGGGGAACACGGGACAGGGAATGCAACGAGCAGTACTTC. This sequence joins TRBV29-1 and TRBJ2-7; 9 bases line up with TRBD1. V gave up 6 bases and J gave up 5 bases; unmatched junction bases: 17. The CDR3 spans 16 residues. Germline CDR1 and CDR2: SQVTM and ANQGSEA.

Turning to this clonotype: Because the CDR3's place on the DNA is in doubt, the DNA is left out and the CDR3 is given as listed by TCRdb. The rearrangement joins TRBV7-6 to TRBJ2-2. The V gene's germline CDR1 is SGHVS and CDR2 FNYEAQ. The CDR3 extends over 17 residues, inclusive of both ends. CDR3 sequence reads: CASSIYLCSVGTGELFF.

V usage is TRBV11-3 and J usage is TRBJ2-2, with D perhaps given as TRBD1 or TRBD2 (5 bases each). The germline gives CDR1 SGHNT, CDR2 YENEEA. V lost 7 bases and J 4 bases, leaving 13 bases between the germline ends. The CDR3 contains 14 residues. The CDR3 sequence is CASKTGTSTGELFF. The CDR3 coding sequence is TGTGCCAGCAAAACCGGGACGAGCACCGGGGAGCTGTTTTTT.

The rearrangement links TRBV2 to TRBJ1-1; D is ambiguous. Trimming shortened V by 2 bases and J by 3 bases, and 13 bases separated the two germline ends. Per germline, CDR1 SNHLY and CDR2 FYNNEI. This CDR3 contains 15 residues. CDR3 sequence (DNA): TGTGCCAGCAGTGAACCTGGGTTTGGGTACACTGAAGCTTTCTTT. It is translated as CASSEPGFGYTEAFF.

A remark on this clonotype: An end of the junction does not agree with germline; a read error may underlie this. The chain joins TRBV12-3 or TRBV12-4 to TRBJ2-6, with 7 bases fitting TRBD1. This CDR3 is built from 11 residues. CDR3 DNA sequence: TGTGCCAGCAGTCGGGACAGCGTCTTGACTTTC. Its protein is CASSRDSVLTF.

The chain has TRBV14 and TRBJ1-2, with 8 bases that match TRBD1. The germline V gene encodes CDR1 SGHDN and CDR2 FVKESK. The CDR3 loop spans 15 amino acids. Losses at the gene ends were 4 bases for V and 4 bases for J; bases not matched to a gene: 8. The CDR3 loop is CASSRWGDRGYGYTF. The CDR3 DNA follows: TGTGCCAGCAGCCGGTGGGGAGACAGGGGCTATGGCTACACCTTC.

This clonotype was counted between two and nine times. The chain employs TRBV25-1 and TRBJ1-1; D not certain. V gave up 5 bases and J gave up 4 bases, with 17 bases separating them. The CDR3 length is 15 residues. Germline CDR1 MGHDK, CDR2 SYGVNS. The CDR3 DNA is TGTGCCAGCAGTATTCGGACCCAAGAGGGCACTGAAGCTTTCTTT. It specifies CASSIRTQEGTEAFF.

This clonotype was observed at least ten times. The rearrangement uses TRBV11-2 and TRBJ1-4; no reliable D call. The CDR3 extends over 15 amino acids. CDR1 SGHAT and CDR2 FQNNGV come from the germline V gene. V lost 5 bases, J lost 6 bases, and 16 bases lay in between. This CDR3 is CASSTHVEGDEKLFF. CDR3 DNA: TGTGCCAGCAGCACCCACGTGGAAGGCGATGAAAAACTGTTTTTT.

The J gene is TRBJ2-7, the V gene TRBV7-9; D is unclear. Trimming left V 5 bases short and J 0 bases short, with 14 bases between. The CDR3 is 15 residues long. From germline, CDR1 is SEHNR and CDR2 FQNEAQ (reference sequence). CDR3 DNA: TGTGCCAGCAGCCCAGGATGGGGTATCTCCTACGAGCAGTACTTC. Translating it yields CASSPGWGISYEQYF.

V gene TRBV2 combines with J gene TRBJ1-1; D is perhaps TRBD1 (6 bases). V gave up 5 bases and J gave up 1 base, with 14 bases separating them. This CDR3 is built from 15 residues. In germline, CDR1 is SNHLY, CDR2 FYNNEI. The CDR3 loop reads CASSPPDSSNTEAFF. As DNA, the CDR3 is TGTGCCAGCAGTCCACCGGACAGTTCGAACACTGAAGCTTTCTTT. The full variable domain, its missing parts supplied by reference TRBV2 and TRBJ1-1, is EPEVTQTPSHQVTQMGQEVILRCVPISNHLYFYWYRQILGQKVEFLVSFYNNEISEKSEIFDDQFSVERPDGSNFTLKIRSTKLEDSAMYFCASSPPDSSNTEAFFGQGTRLTVV.

This clonotype came up a few times. The J gene is TRBJ1-2, the V gene TRBV5-8; possible D gene TRBD1, 5 bases. The germline V and J ends were trimmed by 0 bases and 3 bases, with 12 bases remaining between them. The CDR3 totals 15 residues. The V gene's germline CDR1 is SGHTS and CDR2 YDEGEE. In DNA form, the CDR3 reads TGTGCCAGCAGCTTGGACGTGACAGCCTACTATGGCTACACCTTC. Encoded protein: CASSLDVTAYYGYTF.

The chain carries TRBV7-9 and TRBJ2-5; 9 nucleotides line up with TRBD1. V shed 5 bases and J 8 bases; nucleotides not matched to a gene: 6. The CDR3 has 13 residues. Germline V CDR1 and CDR2: SEHNR, FQNEAQ (reference sequence). The CDR3 protein is CASSEMDRGTQYF. Here the CDR3 DNA reads TGTGCCAGCAGCGAGATGGACAGGGGAACCCAGTACTTC.

The V and J genes are TRBV19 and TRBJ1-1; possible D gene TRBD1, 5 bases. This CDR3 is built from 15 residues. Germline CDR1 reads LNHDA; CDR2 reads SQIVND (reference sequence). V was pared by 4 bases and J by 1 base, with 13 bases between. This chain's CDR3 is CASSNRAGGNTEAFF. The CDR3 DNA reads TGTGCCAGTAGTAACCGGGCTGGGGGGAACACTGAAGCTTTCTTT.

This clonotype was counted many times. This rearrangement joins TRBV10-3 to TRBJ2-2, with D possibly TRBD1 on 6 matching bases. Trimming took off 5 bases at V and 2 bases at J, with 15 bases between the two ends. In germline, CDR1 is ENHRY, CDR2 SYGVKD. This CDR3 has 16 amino acids. The CDR3 region is CAISHAGTPNTGELFF. The CDR3 coding sequence is TGTGCCATCAGTCATGCCGGGACACCTAACACCGGGGAGCTGTTTTTT.

This clonotype was picked up many times. The chain couples TRBV7-6 to TRBJ2-7, with a weak D call TRBD2 (5 bases). The V gene's germline CDR1 is SGHVS and CDR2 FNYEAQ. There are 14 residues in the CDR3. V lost 5 bases and J lost 1, with 12 bases in between. CDR3: CASSPWTASYEQYF. The CDR3 DNA sequence: TGTGCCAGCAGCCCTTGGACTGCTTCCTACGAGCAGTACTTC.

Many counts were recorded for this clonotype. This sequence joins TRBV5-8 and TRBJ1-6; D not resolved. Germline loops: CDR1 SGHTS, CDR2 YDEGEE. The CDR3 is 12 residues long. Trimming shortened V by 5 bases and J by 7 bases, and 7 bases separated the two germline ends. The CDR3, as DNA: TGTGCCAGCAGGGGCAACAATTCACCCCTCCACTTT. This encodes CASRGNNSPLHF.

This chain connects TRBV29-1 to TRBJ1-2, with D maybe TRBD1 (5 bases). V lost 8 bases, J lost 6 bases, and 10 bases lay in between. This CDR3 comprises 10 residues. Germline V gene sequence: CDR1 SQVTM, CDR2 ANQGSEA. Here the CDR3 DNA reads TGCAGCTTGGCAGGGAATGGCTACACCTTC. It is translated as CSLAGNGYTF.

This clonotype was counted only a few times. V usage is TRBV4-2 and J usage is TRBJ1-4; a weak D match, TRBD1 (6 bases). The germline V gene encodes CDR1 LGHNA and CDR2 YNFKEQ. This CDR3 has 16 amino acids. The germline V and J ends were trimmed by 1 base and 4 bases, with 13 bases remaining between them. The CDR3, as DNA: TGTGCCAGCAGCCAAGTGGGGGGGCTTAATAATGAAAAACTGTTTTTT. As protein: CASSQVGGLNNEKLFF.

This clonotype was recorded a few times. The V and J genes are TRBV25-1 and TRBJ2-7; D is unclear. The germline V gene encodes CDR1 MGHDK and CDR2 SYGVNS. The CDR3 spans 12 residues. The ends were cut back, 4 bases at V and 7 bases at J, with 11 bases in the middle. The CDR3, as DNA: TGTGCCAGCAGTGTAAGTCATGGAGAGCAGTACTTC. This encodes CASSVSHGEQYF.

With regard to this clonotype: This may come from a read error, since a much larger clone is one base off. J is TRBJ2-6 and V is TRBV7-9; unclear D gene. This CDR3 region has 14 residues. Trimming pared 8 bases from V and 2 bases from J, leaving 10 bases between. Germline V lookup: CDR1 SEHNR, CDR2 FQNEAQ (reference sequence). CDR3 nucleotides: TGTGCCAGCGGCGCAGCACCTGGGGCCAACGTCCTGACTTTC. Translated, it gives CASGAAPGANVLTF.

Concerning this clonotype itself: This could be a read error, since a much larger clone is one nucleotide away. The genes are TRBV5-1 and TRBJ1-2, with 7 bases lining up with TRBD1. Trimming at V came to 4 bases and at J to 9 bases, leaving 12 bases not matched to a gene. This CDR3 is 14 amino acids long. Germline V lookup: CDR1 SGHRS, CDR2 YFSETQ. CDR3 sequence: CASSGETGMECYTF. DNA of the CDR3: TGCGCCAGCAGCGGAGAGACAGGGATGGAGTGCTACACCTTC.

This rearrangement joins TRBV24-1 to TRBJ2-2; 9 bases match TRBD1. V was pared by 7 bases and J by 8 bases, with 10 bases of the junction left unmatched. The CDR3 has 15 amino acids. In germline, CDR1 is KGHDR, CDR2 SFDVKD. CDR3 sequence: CATRGQGGGKGELFF. As DNA, the CDR3 is TGTGCCACCAGGGGACAGGGTGGAGGAAAGGGGGAGCTGTTTTTT.

Worth noting for this clonotype: This may be a read error: a much more frequent sequence differs by one nucleotide. This sequence joins TRBV7-9 and TRBJ1-5; TRBD1 aligns across 7 bases. V lost 6 bases to trimming and J lost 5 bases; unmatched junction nucleotides: 10. CDR3 length: 15 amino acids. Germline V lookup: CDR1 SEHNR, CDR2 FQNEAQ (reference sequence). The CDR3: CASRGDRVGDQPQHF. In DNA, the CDR3 is TGTGCCAGCAGGGGAGACAGGGTCGGGGATCAGCCCCAGCATTTT.

The chain joins TRBV6-5 to TRBJ1-1; maybe TRBD1 (6 bases). CDR3 size: 14 residues. V dropped 2 bases and J dropped 4 bases, with 11 bases sitting between them. Germline loops: CDR1 MNHEY, CDR2 SVGAGI. The CDR3 bases are TGTGCCAGCAGTTACGGACAGACGGGCACTGAAGCTTTCTTT. It is translated as CASSYGQTGTEAFF.